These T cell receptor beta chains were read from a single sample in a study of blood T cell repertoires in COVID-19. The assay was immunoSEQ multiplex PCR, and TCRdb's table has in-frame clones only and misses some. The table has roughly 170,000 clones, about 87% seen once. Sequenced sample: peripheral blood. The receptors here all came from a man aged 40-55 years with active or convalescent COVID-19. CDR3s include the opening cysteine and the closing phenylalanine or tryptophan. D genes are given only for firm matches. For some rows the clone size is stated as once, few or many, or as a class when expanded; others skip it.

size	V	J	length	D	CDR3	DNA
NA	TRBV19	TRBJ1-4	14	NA	CASRLGQSNEKLFF	TGTGCCAGTAGACTGGGGCAGTCTAATGAAAAACTGTTTTTT
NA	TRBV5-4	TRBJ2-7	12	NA	CASSGDSYEQYF	TGTGCCAGCAGCGGGGACTCTTACGAGCAGTACTTC
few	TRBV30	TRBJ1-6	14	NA	CAWSWRGARSPLHF	TGTGCCTGGAGTTGGCGGGGGGCAAGGTCACCCCTCCACTTT
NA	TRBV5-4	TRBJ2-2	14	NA	CASSLGGNTGELFF	TGTGCCAGCAGCTTAGGAGGTAACACCGGGGAGCTGTTTTTT
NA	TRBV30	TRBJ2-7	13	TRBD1	CAWSAGTGFEQYF	TGTGCCTGGAGTGCCGGGACAGGCTTCGAGCAGTACTTC
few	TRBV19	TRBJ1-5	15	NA	CASSIVHRIDQPQHF	TGTGCCAGTAGTATAGTCCACAGGATAGATCAGCCCCAGCATTTT
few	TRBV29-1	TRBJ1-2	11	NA	CSVGAGYGYTF	TGCAGCGTTGGGGCGGGATATGGCTACACCTTC
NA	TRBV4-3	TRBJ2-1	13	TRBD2	CASSQEVAGYQFF	TGCGCCAGCAGCCAAGAAGTAGCGGGTTACCAGTTCTTC
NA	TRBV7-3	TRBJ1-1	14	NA	CASSWDTSVGEAFF	TGTGCCAGCAGCTGGGACACCTCTGTGGGTGAAGCTTTCTTT
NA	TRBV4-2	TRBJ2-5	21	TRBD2	CASSHPAGRLAGGTVGETQYF	TGTGCCAGCAGCCACCCCGCGGGTCGCCTAGCGGGGGGAACGGTAGGAGAGACCCAGTACTTC
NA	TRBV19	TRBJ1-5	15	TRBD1	CASSRGQGRDQPQHF	TGTGCCAGTAGTCGCGGACAGGGACGCGATCAGCCCCAGCATTTT
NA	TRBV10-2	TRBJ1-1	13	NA	CASSAEMNTEAFF	TGCGCCAGCAGCGCTGAGATGAACACTGAAGCTTTCTTT
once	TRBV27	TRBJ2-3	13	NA	CASSLGLGDTQYF	TGTGCCAGCAGTTTAGGGCTTGGAGATACGCAGTATTTT
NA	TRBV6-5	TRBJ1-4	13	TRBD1	CASEGQAGEKLFF	TGTGCCAGCGAGGGACAGGCGGGGGAAAAACTGTTTTTT
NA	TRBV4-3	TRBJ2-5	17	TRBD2	CASSQEVLGGAQETQYF	TGCGCCAGCAGCCAAGAGGTCCTGGGAGGGGCCCAAGAGACCCAGTACTTC
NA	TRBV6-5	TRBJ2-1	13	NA	CASSLGTKSEQFF	TGTGCCAGCAGTTTGGGCACCAAGAGTGAGCAGTTCTTC
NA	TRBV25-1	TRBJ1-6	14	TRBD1	CASSWDRNNSPLHF	TGTGCCAGCAGTTGGGACAGGAATAATTCACCCCTCCACTTT
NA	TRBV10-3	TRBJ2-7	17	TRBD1	CAISELGTGGSSYEQYF	TGTGCCATCAGTGAATTAGGGACAGGGGGTTCCTCCTACGAGCAGTACTTC
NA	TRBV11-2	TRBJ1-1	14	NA	CASSSNRVDTEAFF	TGTGCCAGCAGCAGTAACAGGGTGGACACTGAAGCTTTCTTT
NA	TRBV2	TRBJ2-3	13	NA	CASSQLSTDTQYF	TGTGCCAGCAGTCAACTAAGCACAGATACGCAGTATTTT
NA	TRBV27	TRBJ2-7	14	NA	CASRSSSRLLVQYF	TGTGCCAGCAGGTCTAGTTCCCGCCTTTTGGTGCAGTACTTC
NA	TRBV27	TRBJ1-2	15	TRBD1	CASSFVEGATDGYTF	TGTGCCAGCAGTTTTGTGGAGGGGGCGACAGATGGCTACACCTTC
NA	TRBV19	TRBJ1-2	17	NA	CASTRDKVGPSVYGYTF	TGTGCCAGTACTCGGGACAAGGTCGGCCCCTCCGTCTATGGCTACACCTTC
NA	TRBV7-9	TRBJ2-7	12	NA	CASSLIGDLQYF	TGTGCCAGCAGCTTGATCGGGGATCTCCAGTACTTC
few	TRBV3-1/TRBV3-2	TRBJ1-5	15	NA	CASSQEAGSNQPQHF	TGTGCCAGCAGCCAGGAGGCTGGGAGCAATCAGCCCCAGCATTTT
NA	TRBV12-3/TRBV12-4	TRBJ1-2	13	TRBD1	CASRRTGSYGYTF	TGTGCCAGCAGACGGACAGGCTCGTATGGCTACACCTTC
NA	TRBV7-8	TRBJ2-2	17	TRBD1	CASSLVSGRGYTGELFF	TGTGCCAGCAGCTTAGTTTCGGGCAGGGGGTACACCGGGGAGCTGTTTTTT
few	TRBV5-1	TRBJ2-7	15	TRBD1	CASSPGDRSSYEQYF	TGCGCCAGCAGCCCTGGGGACAGGAGCTCCTACGAGCAGTACTTC
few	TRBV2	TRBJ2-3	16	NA	CASSPTLAAGTDTQYF	TGTGCCAGCAGTCCTACCCTCGCGGCCGGCACAGATACGCAGTATTTT
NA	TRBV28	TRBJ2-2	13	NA	CASLGLNTGELFF	TGTGCCAGCTTAGGACTTAACACCGGGGAGCTGTTTTTT
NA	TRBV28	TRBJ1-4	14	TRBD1	CASRLQGGNEKLFF	TGTGCCAGCAGGCTACAGGGGGGGAATGAAAAACTGTTTTTT
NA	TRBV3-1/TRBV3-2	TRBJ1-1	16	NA	CASSPWTVRVNTEAFF	TGTGCCAGCAGCCCTTGGACAGTCCGAGTGAACACTGAAGCTTTCTTT
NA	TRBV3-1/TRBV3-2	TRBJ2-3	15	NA	CASSQDGSRTDTQYF	TGTGCCAGCAGCCAAGATGGAAGCAGGACAGATACGCAGTATTTT
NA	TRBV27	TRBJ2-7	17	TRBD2	CASSFGRRGTSSYEQYF	TGTGCCAGCAGTTTCGGTAGGAGGGGGACTAGCTCCTACGAGCAGTACTTC
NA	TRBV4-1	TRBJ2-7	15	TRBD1	CASSREGQGAHEQYF	TGCGCCAGCAGCCGGGAGGGACAGGGAGCCCACGAGCAGTACTTC
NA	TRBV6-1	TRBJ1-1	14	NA	CASSEWDKNTEAFF	TGTGCCAGCAGTGAATGGGACAAGAACACTGAAGCTTTCTTT
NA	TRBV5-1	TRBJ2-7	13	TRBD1	CASSPGTAHEQYF	TGCGCCAGCAGCCCCGGGACAGCCCACGAGCAGTACTTC
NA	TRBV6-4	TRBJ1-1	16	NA	CASSDSEGGMNTEAFF	TGTGCCAGCAGTGACTCGGAGGGAGGCATGAACACTGAAGCTTTCTTT
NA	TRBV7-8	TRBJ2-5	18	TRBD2	CASSAGLAGGILQETQYF	TGTGCCAGCAGCGCCGGACTAGCGGGGGGAATACTTCAAGAGACCCAGTACTTC
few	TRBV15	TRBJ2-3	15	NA	CATSRVQGGTDTQYF	TGTGCCACCAGCAGAGTTCAGGGTGGCACAGATACGCAGTATTTT
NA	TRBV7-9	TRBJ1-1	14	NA	CASSSTPQNTEAFF	TGTGCCAGCAGCTCCACACCTCAGAACACTGAAGCTTTCTTT